The 22 T cell receptor beta chains below come from one sample, sequenced in a study of blood T cells in healthy people across ages. Combining a sample-barcoded 5' primer with a J-beta primer mix, a second PCR ran for roughly 7 to 12 cycles. From the 5' RACE reads, TCRdb called clonotypes with MiXCR, one entry per CDR3 protein. The sample shows 750,000 or so distinct CDR3 sequences, 20% to 25% of them seen only once. Separately, the same data were catalogued under a study of T cells of mothers and their children.

The source material was blood. The receptor set was obtained from a boy aged 5-17 years in good health.

The chain combines TRBV6-5 with TRBJ1-5, with no clear D. Between the trimmed V and J ends, which lost 2 bases and 1 base, there was a span of 9 bases. The germline gives CDR1 MNHEY, CDR2 SVGAGI. This CDR3 comprises 15 residues. Here the CDR3 DNA reads TGTGCCAGCAGTTACATCTGGGGAAGCAATCAGCCCCAGCATTTT. Its translation is CASSYIWGSNQPQHF.

This clonotype showed up just a few times. This chain links TRBV28 with TRBJ2-7, with D tentatively TRBD2 (6 bases). Germline V gene sequence: CDR1 MDHEN, CDR2 SYDVKM. This CDR3 comprises 14 residues. V gave up 7 bases and J gave up 6 bases, with 19 bases separating them. The CDR3 DNA is TGTGCCAGCACCATCCGTGGAGGGCGAAGCGAGCAGTACTTC. This codes for CASTIRGGRSEQYF.

In this sample, this clonotype turned up a few times. Germline and junction disagree at one end, which may indicate a read error. The chain carries TRBV20-1 and TRBJ2-7; no reliable D call. CDR3 size: 13 residues. The germline CDR1 and CDR2 sequences are DFQATT and SNEGSKA (reference sequence). CDR3 residues: CSARDLENYEQHF. CDR3 nucleotides: TGCAGTGCTAGAGATCTTGAAAACTACGAGCAGCACTTC.

J is TRBJ2-3 and V is TRBV5-1, with 7 bases identical to TRBD1. CDR3 length: 15 amino acids. Germline-derived CDR1 and CDR2 are SGHRS and YFSETQ. V lost 4 bases to trimming and J lost 2 bases; unmatched junction nucleotides: 7. The CDR3 nucleotides read TGCGCCAGCAGCCCTGGACAGGCCCCCACAGATACGCAGTATTTT. The encoded protein is CASSPGQAPTDTQYF.

J is TRBJ1-5 and V is TRBV6-2 or TRBV6-3, with TRBD1 matching over 9 bases. This CDR3 region has 16 residues. Germline lookup yields CDR1 MNHEY and CDR2 SVGEGT. Losses at the gene ends were 6 bases for V and 4 bases for J; bases not matched to a gene: 10. The CDR3 is CASSRSAGTGNQPQHF. In DNA form, the CDR3 reads TGTGCCAGCAGCCGATCTGCCGGGACAGGGAATCAGCCCCAGCATTTT.

This chain uses TRBV6-5 with TRBJ2-3; 10 nucleotides agree with TRBD2. Germline lookup yields CDR1 MNHEY and CDR2 SVGAGI. V gave up 0 bases and J gave up 2 bases; unmatched junction bases: 5. This CDR3 has 17 residues. Here the CDR3 reads CASSYSRGLADTDTQYF. CDR3 nucleotide sequence: TGTGCCAGCAGTTACTCGAGAGGACTAGCGGACACAGATACGCAGTATTTT.

The chain recombines TRBV11-2 with TRBJ2-1, with TRBD1 as a possible D gene (6 bases). The J call could be wrong; TRBJ2-7 is a better fit for the DNA end. CDR1 and CDR2 (germline): SGHAT, FQNNGV. This CDR3 is built from 14 residues. CDR3 protein: CASSLTGTPYEQYF. The CDR3 DNA sequence: TGTGCCAGCAGCTTAACCGGGACACCTTACGAGCAGTACTTC.

In its sample, this clonotype was seen a few times. This chain connects TRBV29-1 to TRBJ2-3, with D tentatively TRBD1 (5 bases). Trimming removed 7 bases at V and 1 base at J, with 9 bases between. Germline V gene data show CDR1 as SQVTM and CDR2 as ANQGSEA. The length of the CDR3 is 12 residues. CDR3 nucleotide sequence: TGCAGCGCCGACAGCGGCACAGATACGCAGTATTTT. This translates into CSADSGTDTQYF.

The chain recombines TRBV4-2 with TRBJ1-3; 8 nucleotides align to TRBD1. CDR3 size: 18 residues. The trim removed 3 bases at V and 2 bases at J, leaving 12 bases unmatched. The V gene's germline CDR1 is LGHNA and CDR2 YNFKEQ. In DNA, the CDR3 is TGTGCCAGCAGCCAGGAGGCCCATACAGGGGGGCCTGGAAACACCATATATTTT. Translating it yields CASSQEAHTGGPGNTIYF.

The CDR3 reads CASSQDLGLTIYNEQFF. The CDR3 DNA reads TGTGCCAGCAGCCAAGATCTGGGACTGACTATCTACAATGAGCAGTTCTTC. This chain joins TRBV4-2 and TRBJ2-1; D is perhaps TRBD2 (6 bases). Germline V CDR1 and CDR2: LGHNA, YNFKEQ. V lost 0 bases, J lost 3 bases, and 15 bases lay in between. The CDR3 consists of 17 residues.

This chain links TRBV7-9 with TRBJ2-5; 9 nucleotides agree with TRBD1. The J call may be faulty, since TRBJ2-7 better matches the DNA end. CDR3 length: 14 amino acids. The germline CDR1 and CDR2 sequences are SEHNR and FQNEAQ (reference sequence). CDR3 DNA sequence: TGTGCCAGCAGCTTCCGGGACAGGGACCACGAGCAGTACTTC. Its translation is CASSFRDRDHEQYF.

V usage is TRBV6-1 and J usage is TRBJ2-4; 10 nucleotides align to TRBD2. V lost 4 bases and J lost 7; bases outside the gene matches: 10. The CDR3 sequence is 16 residues long. Germline lookup yields CDR1 MNHNS and CDR2 SASEGT. The CDR3 region is CASSADLAGVWNIQYF. CDR3 bases: TGTGCCAGCAGTGCTGATCTAGCGGGAGTGTGGAACATTCAGTACTTC.

This clonotype was seen ten or more times. The genes are TRBV7-2 and TRBJ2-3, with D unresolved. This CDR3 is 13 amino acids long. The V end lost 6 bases, the J end lost 0 bases, and 7 bases lay between the germline ends. Germline V CDR1 and CDR2: SGHTA, FQGNSA. The CDR3 region is CASSLFSTDTQYF. CDR3 sequence (DNA): TGTGCCAGCAGTTTATTTAGCACAGATACGCAGTATTTT.

This clonotype appeared a few times. This chain links TRBV6-2 or TRBV6-3 with TRBJ2-1; 12 bases match TRBD2. CDR3 size: 16 residues. V shed 2 bases, J shed 7 bases, and the junction held 6 bases outside the gene matches. The V gene's germline CDR1 is MNHEY and CDR2 SVGEGT. CDR3 coding DNA: TGTGCCAGCAGTTACCTAGCGGGGGGGCCTGAGAATGAGCAGTTCTTC. It codes for CASSYLAGGPENEQFF.

In its sample, this clonotype was seen a few times. V usage is TRBV29-1 and J usage is TRBJ2-5; 7 nucleotides align to TRBD1. CDR3 size: 14 residues. After removal of 4 bases from V and 2 bases from J, the junction contained 7 bases not matched to a gene. Germline CDR1 SQVTM, CDR2 ANQGSEA. CDR3 region: CSVAMTGRQETQYF. CDR3 in DNA: TGCAGCGTTGCGATGACAGGGAGACAAGAGACCCAGTACTTC.

This clonotype was observed at least ten times. The CDR3 loop reads CSVQGTGANVLTF. The CDR3 nucleotides are TGCAGCGTGCAGGGGACTGGGGCCAACGTCCTGACTTTC. J is TRBJ2-6 and V is TRBV29-1; D might be TRBD1 (6 bases). Germline CDR1 SQVTM, CDR2 ANQGSEA. V lost 6 bases and J lost 2, with 8 bases in between. The CDR3 is made up of 13 amino acids.

This clonotype was counted a few times. The chain uses TRBV29-1 and TRBJ2-5; D uncertain. Trimming cost V 1 base and J 2 bases, with 14 bases left between them. The CDR3 runs to 15 residues. Germline-derived CDR1 and CDR2 are SQVTM and ANQGSEA. CDR3 sequence (DNA): TGCAGCGTTGAAGTAGAGGATACCTTACAAGAGACCCAGTACTTC. Translating gives CSVEVEDTLQETQYF.

The genes are TRBV12-3 or TRBV12-4 and TRBJ1-5; D is perhaps TRBD1 (6 bases). V dropped 6 bases and J dropped 4 bases, with 10 bases sitting between them. This CDR3 has 13 residues. CDR3 region: CASRWTDNQPQHF. CDR3 nucleotides: TGTGCCAGCAGATGGACAGATAATCAGCCCCAGCATTTT.

This clonotype was seen a few times. The J gene is TRBJ2-2, the V gene TRBV29-1; TRBD2 aligns across 12 bases. This CDR3 region has 14 residues. In germline, CDR1 is SQVTM, CDR2 ANQGSEA. Trimming removed 7 bases from V and 3 bases from J; junction bases left unmatched: 3. CDR3 sequence reads: CSGLAGVHTGELFF. The CDR3 DNA sequence: TGCAGCGGACTAGCGGGAGTTCACACCGGGGAGCTGTTTTTT.

This clonotype was seen only a few times. V and J are TRBV10-3 and TRBJ1-5, with a possible D match to TRBD1 (5 bases). With 4 bases removed from V and 7 bases from J, the gap between germline ends came to 8 bases. Germline lookup yields CDR1 ENHRY and CDR2 SYGVKD. The CDR3 sequence is 12 residues long. In DNA form, the CDR3 reads TGTGCCATCAGTGGTTCAGGGCAGCCCCAGCATTTT. This sequence encodes CAISGSGQPQHF.

Only a few counts were recorded for this clonotype. V and J are TRBV6-2 or TRBV6-3 and TRBJ2-5; D tentatively reads TRBD1 or TRBD2 (5 bases each). CDR3 length equals 15 residues. The germline gives CDR1 MNHEY, CDR2 SVGEGT. Trimming removed 7 bases from V and 7 bases from J, with 22 bases in between. CDR3 in DNA: TGTGCCAGCACCGATAATCCGGGACGTCGGCCGACCCAGTACTTC. The encoded protein is CASTDNPGRRPTQYF.

This clonotype has at least ten counts. In DNA, the CDR3 is TGCAGTGCTAGGGGTGACAGGGGGGCTGGGTACGAGCAGTACTTC. It yields the protein CSARGDRGAGYEQYF. The chain links TRBV20-1 to TRBJ2-7; TRBD1 aligns across 9 bases. CDR3 length equals 15 residues. Germline lookup yields CDR1 DFQATT and CDR2 SNEGSKA (reference sequence). J gave up 4 bases and V 3 bases, and 10 bases lay outside the gene matches.